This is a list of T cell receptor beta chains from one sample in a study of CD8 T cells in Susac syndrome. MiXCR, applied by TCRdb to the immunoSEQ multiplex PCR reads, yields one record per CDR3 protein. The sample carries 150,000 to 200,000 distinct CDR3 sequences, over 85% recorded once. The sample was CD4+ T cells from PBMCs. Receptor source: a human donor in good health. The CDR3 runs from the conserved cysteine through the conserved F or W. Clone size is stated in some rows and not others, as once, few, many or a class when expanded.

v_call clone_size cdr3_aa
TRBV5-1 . CASSSPSSAEQYF
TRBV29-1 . CSVEPGYNEQFF
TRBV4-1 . CASSLLGGGASSYNEQFF
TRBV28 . CASSPPIAGRQETQYF
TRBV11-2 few CASSLDGYNEQFF
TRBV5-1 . CASSPGLAGITDTQYF
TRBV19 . CASSIDRGYEQYF
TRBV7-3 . CASSSEGQGKETQYF
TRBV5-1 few CASSPETGRNYGYTF
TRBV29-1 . CSVETGVNNGYTF
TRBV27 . CATRPTWQGDSPLHF
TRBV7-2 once CASSQTVGNQPQHF
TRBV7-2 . CASSWGLGLHF
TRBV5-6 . CASSLAGPTGELFF
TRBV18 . CASSPDQGGGNSPLHF
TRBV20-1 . CSAREGFREQYF
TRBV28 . CASSLGGALSYGYTF
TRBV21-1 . CATRPPEQFF
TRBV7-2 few CASSLSGTGSGYTF
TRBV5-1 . CASSSYPTVTEAFF
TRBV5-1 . CASSLNPPEELAKNIQYF
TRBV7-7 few CASSLAPGRVQETQYF